This passage covers 4 T cell receptor beta chains from one sample sequenced in a study of T-cell memory formation after mild COVID-19. One entry per CDR3 protein, called by TCRdb with MiXCR from the 5' RACE reads. This table has about 320,000 distinct CDR3 sequences, 14% appearing once. Sequences were obtained from PBMCs or a T cell subset sorted from them (not recorded which). The receptor set was obtained from a man between 18 and 35 years old who had mild COVID-19 (a few samples of this study predate the infection). Cell type and time point are not known.

The chain couples TRBV5-4 to TRBJ2-1, with TRBD1 as a possible D gene (5 bases). In germline, CDR1 is SGHNT, CDR2 YYREEE (reference sequence). Trimming took 2 bases from V and 7 from J, leaving 10 bases between them. This CDR3 region has 13 residues. CDR3 DNA sequence: TGTGCCAGCAGCTTCGCAGGGATAAATGAGCAGTTCTTC. This codes for CASSFAGINEQFF.

This clonotype was seen only a few times. The rearrangement links TRBV12-5 to TRBJ1-1; D is possibly TRBD1 (5 bases). Trimming pared 5 bases from V and 9 bases from J, leaving 16 bases between. Germline V lookup: CDR1 LGHNT, CDR2 FRNRAP. There are 13 residues in the CDR3. The CDR3 protein is CASGLSWDPKAFF. CDR3 sequence (DNA): TGTGCTAGTGGTCTCTCCTGGGACCCGAAAGCTTTCTTT.

This clonotype was detected a few times. J is TRBJ1-5 and V is TRBV20-1; unclear D gene. CDR1 and CDR2 from the germline V gene are DFQATT and SNEGSKA (reference sequence). V lost 5 bases to trimming and J lost 6 bases, with 11 bases between them. CDR3 length: 12 amino acids. CDR3 sequence (DNA): TGCAGTGCTTCCCCTGGTATTCAGCCCCAGCATTTT. Translated, it gives CSASPGIQPQHF.

The chain links TRBV20-1 to TRBJ1-6, with 8 bases aligning to TRBD1. This CDR3 comprises 15 residues. V was pared by 4 bases and J by 4 bases, with 6 bases of the junction left unmatched. Germline V CDR1 and CDR2: DFQATT, SNEGSKA (reference sequence). This CDR3 reads CSAITDRAYNSPLHF. CDR3 DNA: TGCAGTGCTATCACGGACAGGGCTTATAATTCACCCCTCCACTTT.